Sequencing of this TCR beta chain was carried out in a study of cytomegalovirus exposure and HLA in healthy donors. Study-wide results and caveats: A later analysis reportedly found that, within productive TCRs, an Asian-associated ancestry cluster had fewer N-insertions than the mean observed across the roughly 610 donors. The investigators catalogued 164 TCR beta chains as cytomegalovirus-associated.

13 Jbeta primers and 60 Vbeta primers were used for the PCR. Generated by immunoSEQ multiplex PCR, the TCRdb table keeps only in-frame clones and is missing some. This repertoire shows 120,000 to 150,000 clones, about 79% found once; its top ten account for 2.5% to 3.5%. As for this clone: Its antigen remains unknown.

In germline, CDR1 is SQVTM, CDR2 ANQGSEA. The V end lost 4 bases, the J end lost 5 bases, and 18 bases lay between the germline ends. This CDR3 contains 15 residues. V usage is TRBV29-1 and J usage is TRBJ1-5; D remains ambiguous. The sequenced material came from PBMCs. The sequence derives from a male donor in good health and CMV-seronegative. CDR3 protein: CSVAPTGNFDQPQHF. For the CDR3, the DNA is TGCAGCGTTGCCCCCACGGGGAACTTCGATCAGCCCCAGCATTTT.